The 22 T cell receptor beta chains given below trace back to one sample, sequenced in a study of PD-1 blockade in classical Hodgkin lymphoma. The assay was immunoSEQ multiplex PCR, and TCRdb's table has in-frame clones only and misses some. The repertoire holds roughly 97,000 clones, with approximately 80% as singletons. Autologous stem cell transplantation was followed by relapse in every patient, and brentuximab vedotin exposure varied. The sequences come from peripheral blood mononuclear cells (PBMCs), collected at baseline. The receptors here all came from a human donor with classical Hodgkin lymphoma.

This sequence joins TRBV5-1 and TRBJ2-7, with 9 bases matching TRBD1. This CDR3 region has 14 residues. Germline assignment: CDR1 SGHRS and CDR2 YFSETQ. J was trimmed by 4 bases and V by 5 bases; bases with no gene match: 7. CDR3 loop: CASSSGTGLYEQYF. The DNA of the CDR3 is TGCGCCAGCAGTTCCGGGACAGGGCTATACGAGCAGTACTTC.

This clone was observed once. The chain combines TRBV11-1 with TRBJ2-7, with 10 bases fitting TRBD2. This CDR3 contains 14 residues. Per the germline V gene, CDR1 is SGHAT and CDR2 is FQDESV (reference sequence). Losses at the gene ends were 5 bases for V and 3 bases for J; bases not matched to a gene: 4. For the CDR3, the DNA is TGTGCCAGCAGCCTTGTAGCGGGAGGCTACGAGCAGTACTTC. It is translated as CASSLVAGGYEQYF.

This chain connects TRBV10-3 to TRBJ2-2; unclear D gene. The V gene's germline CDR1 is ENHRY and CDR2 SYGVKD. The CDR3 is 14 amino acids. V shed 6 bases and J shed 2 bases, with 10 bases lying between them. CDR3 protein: CAISATENTGELFF. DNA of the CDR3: TGTGCCATCAGCGCGACCGAAAACACCGGGGAGCTGTTTTTT.

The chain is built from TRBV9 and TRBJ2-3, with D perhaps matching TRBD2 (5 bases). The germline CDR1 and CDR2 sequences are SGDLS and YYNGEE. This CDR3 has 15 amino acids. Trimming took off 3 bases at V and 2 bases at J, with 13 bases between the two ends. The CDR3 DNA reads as TGTGCCAGCAGCGGATCACTAGAACACACAGATACGCAGTATTTT. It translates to CASSGSLEHTDTQYF.

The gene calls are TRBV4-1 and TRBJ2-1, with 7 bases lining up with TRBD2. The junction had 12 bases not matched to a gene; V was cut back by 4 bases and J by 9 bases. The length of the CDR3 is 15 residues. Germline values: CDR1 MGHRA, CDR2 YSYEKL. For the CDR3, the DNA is TGCGCCAGCAGCCCGGGGGGAGGGCCTTTGGGTGAGCAGTTCTTC. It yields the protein CASSPGGGPLGEQFF.

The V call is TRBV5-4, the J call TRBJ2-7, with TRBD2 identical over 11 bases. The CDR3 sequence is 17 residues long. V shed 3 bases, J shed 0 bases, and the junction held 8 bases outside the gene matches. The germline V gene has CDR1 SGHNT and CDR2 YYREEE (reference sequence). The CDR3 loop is CASSSGVAGGSSYEQYF. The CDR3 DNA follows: TGTGCCAGCAGCTCTGGGGTAGCGGGGGGGAGCTCCTACGAGCAGTACTTC.

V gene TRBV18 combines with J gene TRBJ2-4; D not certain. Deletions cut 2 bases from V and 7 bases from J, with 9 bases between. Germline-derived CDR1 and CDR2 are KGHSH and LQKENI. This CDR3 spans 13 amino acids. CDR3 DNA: TGTGCCAGCTCACCAATGGACGGGAACATTCAGTACTTC. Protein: CASSPMDGNIQYF.

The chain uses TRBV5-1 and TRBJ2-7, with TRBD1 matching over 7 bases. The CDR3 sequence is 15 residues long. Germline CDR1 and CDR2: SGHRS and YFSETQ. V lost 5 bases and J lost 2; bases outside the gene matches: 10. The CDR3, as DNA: TGCGCCAGCAGTACCTCCGGGACAGACACCTACGAGCAGTACTTC. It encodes CASSTSGTDTYEQYF.

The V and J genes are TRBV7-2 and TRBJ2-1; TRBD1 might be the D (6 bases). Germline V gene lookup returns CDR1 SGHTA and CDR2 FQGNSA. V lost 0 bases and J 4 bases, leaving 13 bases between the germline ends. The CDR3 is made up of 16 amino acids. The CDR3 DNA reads TGTGCCAGCAGCTTAGCCGGGACAATGTCGTACAATGAGCAGTTCTTC. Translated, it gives CASSLAGTMSYNEQFF.

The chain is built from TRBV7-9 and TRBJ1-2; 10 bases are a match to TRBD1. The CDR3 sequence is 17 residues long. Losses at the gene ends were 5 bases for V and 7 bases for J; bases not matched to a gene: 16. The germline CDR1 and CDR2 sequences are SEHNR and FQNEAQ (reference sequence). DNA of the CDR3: TGTGCCAGCAGCCTGAATTGGGGGACAGGGGCTTCTTTTGGCTACACCTTC. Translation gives CASSLNWGTGASFGYTF.

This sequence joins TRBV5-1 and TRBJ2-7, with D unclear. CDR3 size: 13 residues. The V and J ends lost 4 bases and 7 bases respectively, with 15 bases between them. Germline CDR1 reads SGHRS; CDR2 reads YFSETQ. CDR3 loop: CASSHGDLREQYF. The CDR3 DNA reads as TGCGCCAGCAGCCATGGTGACCTCAGGGAGCAGTACTTC.

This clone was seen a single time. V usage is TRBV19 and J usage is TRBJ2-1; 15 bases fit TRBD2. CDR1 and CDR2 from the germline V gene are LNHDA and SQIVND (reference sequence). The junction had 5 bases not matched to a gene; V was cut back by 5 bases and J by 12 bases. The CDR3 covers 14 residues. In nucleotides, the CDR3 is TGTGCCAGTAGTCTAACGGGACTAGCGGGAGGGCAGTTCTTC. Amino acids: CASSLTGLAGGQFF.

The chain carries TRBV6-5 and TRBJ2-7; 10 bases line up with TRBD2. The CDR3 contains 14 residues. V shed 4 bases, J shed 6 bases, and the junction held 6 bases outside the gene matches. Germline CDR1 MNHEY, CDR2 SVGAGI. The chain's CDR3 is CASSSTSGTSEQYF. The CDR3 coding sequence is TGTGCCAGCAGTTCCACTAGCGGGACGAGCGAGCAGTACTTC.

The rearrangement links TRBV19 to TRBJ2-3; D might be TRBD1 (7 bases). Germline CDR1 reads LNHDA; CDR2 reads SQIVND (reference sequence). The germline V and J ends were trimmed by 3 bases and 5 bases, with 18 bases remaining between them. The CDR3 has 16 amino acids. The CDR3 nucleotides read TGTGCCAGTAGTATCGGAGGGGCAGGGGGTATAGATACGCAGTATTTT. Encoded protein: CASSIGGAGGIDTQYF.

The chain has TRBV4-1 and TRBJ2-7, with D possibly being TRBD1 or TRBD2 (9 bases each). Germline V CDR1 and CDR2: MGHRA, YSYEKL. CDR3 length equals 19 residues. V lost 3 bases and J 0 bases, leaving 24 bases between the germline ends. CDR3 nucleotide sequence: TGCGCCAGCAGCCATAGGACAGGGGCAAGACTAGCGGCCTCCTACGAGCAGTACTTC. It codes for CASSHRTGARLAASYEQYF.

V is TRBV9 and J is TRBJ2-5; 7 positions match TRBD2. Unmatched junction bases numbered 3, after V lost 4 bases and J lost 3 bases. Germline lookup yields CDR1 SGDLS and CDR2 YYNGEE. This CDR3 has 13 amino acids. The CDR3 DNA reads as TGTGCCAGCAGCCCGACTAGCAAAGAGACCCAGTACTTC. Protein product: CASSPTSKETQYF.

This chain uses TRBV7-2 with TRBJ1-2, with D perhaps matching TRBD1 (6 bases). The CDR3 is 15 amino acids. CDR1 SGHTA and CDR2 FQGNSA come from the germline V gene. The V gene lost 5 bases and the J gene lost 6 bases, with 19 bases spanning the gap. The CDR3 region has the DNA TGTGCCAGCAGCGCATTTAACCGGGACACCCATGGCTACACCTTC. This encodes CASSAFNRDTHGYTF.

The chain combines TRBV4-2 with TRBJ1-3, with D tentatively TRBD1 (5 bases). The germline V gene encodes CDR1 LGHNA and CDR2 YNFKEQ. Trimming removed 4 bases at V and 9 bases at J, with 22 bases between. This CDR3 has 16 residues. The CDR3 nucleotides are TGTGCCAGCAGCCGGGAAAGACAGTTGATTTGGGGCACCATATATTTT. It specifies CASSRERQLIWGTIYF.

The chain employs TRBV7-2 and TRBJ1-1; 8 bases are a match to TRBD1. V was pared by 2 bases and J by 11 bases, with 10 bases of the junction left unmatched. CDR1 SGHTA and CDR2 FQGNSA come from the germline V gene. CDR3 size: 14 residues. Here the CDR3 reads CASSLSDRGSWAFF. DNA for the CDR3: TGTGCCAGCAGCTTAAGCGACAGGGGAAGTTGGGCTTTCTTT.

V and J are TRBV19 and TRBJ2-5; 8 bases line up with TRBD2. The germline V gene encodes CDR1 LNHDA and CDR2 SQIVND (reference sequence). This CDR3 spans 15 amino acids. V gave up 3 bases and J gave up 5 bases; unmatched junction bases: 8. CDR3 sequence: CASSIPGRAGETQYF. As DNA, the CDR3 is TGTGCCAGTAGTATCCCCGGGAGGGCCGGGGAGACCCAGTACTTC. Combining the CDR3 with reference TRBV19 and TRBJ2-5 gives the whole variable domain DGGITQSPKYLFRKEGQNVTLSCEQNLNHDAMYWYRQDPGQGLRLIYYSQIVNDFQKGDIAEGYSVSREKKESFPLTVTSAQKNPTAFYLCASSIPGRAGETQYFGPGTRLLVL.

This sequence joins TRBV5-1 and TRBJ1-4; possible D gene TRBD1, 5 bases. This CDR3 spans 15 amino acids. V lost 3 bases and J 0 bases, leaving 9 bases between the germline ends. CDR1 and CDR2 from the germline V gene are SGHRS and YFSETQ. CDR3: CASSWGGSTNEKLFF. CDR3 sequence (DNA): TGCGCCAGCAGCTGGGGGGGATCAACTAATGAAAAACTGTTTTTT.

CDR3 protein: CASSLIGSPYEQYF. Here the CDR3 DNA reads TGTGCCAGCAGTTTGATAGGGTCCCCCTACGAGCAGTACTTC. The chain carries TRBV28 and TRBJ2-7; D gene unclear. This CDR3 has 14 residues. Trimming removed 3 bases from V and 2 bases from J, with 11 bases in between. CDR1 and CDR2 (germline): MDHEN, SYDVKM. Looking up the rest from reference TRBV28 and TRBJ2-7 gives the full variable domain: DVKVTQSSRYLVKRTGEKVFLECVQDMDHENMFWYRQDPGLGLRLIYFSYDVKMKEKGDIPEGYSVSREKKERFSLILESASTNQTSMYLCASSLIGSPYEQYFGPGTRLTVT.